The rows below give T cell receptor beta chains drawn from one sample of a study of CD8+ T cells in alopecia areata. Profiled with immunoSEQ multiplex PCR; TCRdb holds only in-frame clones, not every one. The data show some 180,000 clones, with almost 65% seen just once and 1.7% held by the top ten. The sample was CD4+ T cells sorted from blood, taken at week 0. These receptors were taken from a human donor with alopecia areata. The CDR3 runs from the conserved cysteine through the conserved F or W. The D gene is left open where the match is weak. Size is stated for part of the rows, as once, few or many counts, or as a class when the clone is expanded.

J gene | D gene | clone size | V gene | CDR3 protein | CDR3 DNA
TRBJ2-1 | - | - | TRBV5-1 | CASREVGDEQFF | TGCGCCAGCAGGGAGGTAGGCGATGAGCAGTTCTTC
TRBJ2-7 | TRBD1 | - | TRBV6-5 | CASSSGQPVYEQYF | TGTGCCAGCAGTTCGGGACAGCCTGTCTACGAGCAGTACTTC
TRBJ1-5 | - | - | TRBV30 | CAWSVRPQHF | TGTGCCTGGAGTGTACGACCCCAGCATTTT
TRBJ2-7 | TRBD1 | - | TRBV29-1 | CSVTPGQGTLREQYF | TGCAGCGTTACACCGGGACAGGGGACCTTACGCGAGCAGTACTTC
TRBJ2-2 | TRBD1 | - | TRBV25-1 | CASSGQGLSNTGELFF | TGTGCCAGCAGTGGACAGGGGCTCTCGAACACCGGGGAGCTGTTTTTT
TRBJ2-1 | TRBD1 | few | TRBV12-5 | CASGLRQGRSSEQFF | TGTGCTAGTGGTTTGCGACAGGGTCGGAGCAGTGAGCAGTTCTTC
TRBJ2-4 | - | - | TRBV20-1 | CSVRDFGIQYF | TGCAGTGTTCGAGATTTCGGCATTCAGTACTTC
TRBJ2-1 | - | many | TRBV18 | CASSPPQQTFNNEQFF | TGTGCCAGCTCACCACCGCAGCAGACTTTTAACAATGAGCAGTTCTTC
TRBJ2-5 | - | few | TRBV29-1 | CSACPGVIETQYF | TGCAGCGCCTGCCCCGGGGTAATAGAGACCCAGTACTTC
TRBJ2-5 | - | - | TRBV15 | CATSFITHSGAGETQYF | TGTGCCACCAGCTTTATTACCCACTCGGGGGCTGGAGAGACCCAGTACTTC
TRBJ2-7 | - | - | TRBV15 | CATSLDRTVPYEQYF | TGTGCCACCAGCCTCGATCGGACAGTTCCTTACGAGCAGTACTTC
TRBJ2-5 | TRBD1 | - | TRBV6-6 | CASRDQGVETQYF | TGTGCCAGCAGGGACCAGGGGGTAGAGACCCAGTACTTC
TRBJ2-1 | TRBD1 | few | TRBV5-6 | CASSRDSNNEQFF | TGTGCCAGCAGCCGGGACAGCAACAATGAGCAGTTCTTC
TRBJ2-7 | - | - | TRBV6-1 | CASRREAGEQYF | TGTGCCAGCAGAAGGGAGGCCGGCGAGCAGTACTTC
TRBJ2-1 | - | - | TRBV4-3 | CASSQQHRYNEQFF | TGCGCCAGCAGCCAGCAACATAGATACAATGAGCAGTTCTTC
TRBJ2-3 | TRBD2 | - | TRBV2 | CASAVLAALADTQYF | TGTGCCAGCGCCGTTCTAGCGGCACTGGCAGATACGCAGTATTTT
TRBJ2-3 | - | - | TRBV20-1 | CSARDRGTQYF | TGCAGTGCTAGAGACCGGGGTACGCAGTATTTT
TRBJ2-2 | TRBD1 | few | TRBV13 | CASSRDSRNTGELFF | TGTGCCAGCAGCCGGGACAGTCGAAACACCGGGGAGCTGTTTTTT
TRBJ1-5 | TRBD1 | few | TRBV2 | CASSVGTASNQPQHF | TGTGCCAGCAGCGTTGGGACAGCCTCCAATCAGCCCCAGCATTTT
TRBJ2-4 | - | - | TRBV2 | CASRLQIAKNIQYF | TGTGCCAGCAGATTACAAATAGCCAAAAACATTCAGTACTTC
TRBJ1-2 | TRBD1 | - | TRBV29-1 | CSGTGGGGYTF | TGCAGCGGGACAGGAGGCGGCGGCTACACCTTC
TRBJ2-1 | - | few | TRBV29-1 | CSSQTYNEQFF | TGCAGCTCACAGACCTACAATGAGCAGTTCTTC
TRBJ1-2 | - | - | TRBV4-1 | CASSQEMGREINYGYTF | TGCGCCAGCAGCCAAGAAATGGGACGGGAGATAAACTATGGCTACACCTTC
TRBJ2-3 | - | - | TRBV2 | CATGLITDTQYF | TGTGCCACGGGACTGATCACAGATACGCAGTATTTT
TRBJ1-1 | - | - | TRBV29-1 | CSVVGENTEAFF | TGCAGCGTTGTGGGCGAGAACACTGAAGCTTTCTTT
TRBJ1-2 | TRBD1 | - | TRBV29-1 | CSVEGQGADGYTF | TGCAGCGTTGAAGGACAGGGGGCGGATGGCTACACCTTC
TRBJ2-2 | - | - | TRBV30 | CAWSWGITNTGELFF | TGTGCCTGGAGTTGGGGGATCACCAACACCGGGGAGCTGTTTTTT
TRBJ1-6 | - | - | TRBV30 | CAWGDGRVNSPLHF | TGTGCCTGGGGAGACGGAAGAGTTAATTCACCCCTCCACTTT
TRBJ1-2 | - | few | TRBV29-1 | CSVVGRASRSYTF | TGCAGCGTTGTGGGCAGAGCCTCCAGGAGCTACACCTTC
TRBJ1-6 | TRBD1 | - | TRBV9 | CASSPRTGMDSPLHF | TGTGCCAGCAGCCCGAGGACAGGGATGGATTCACCCCTCCACTTT
TRBJ2-5 | TRBD1 | few | TRBV7-2 | CASGSQGEETQYF | TGTGCCAGCGGTTCCCAGGGGGAAGAGACCCAGTACTTC
TRBJ2-3 | - | - | TRBV5-1 | CASSLAGVEAQNTQYF | TGCGCCAGCAGCTTGGCCGGGGTGGAGGCCCAGAATACGCAGTATTTT
TRBJ1-4 | - | few | TRBV30 | CAWSVPGHPSTNEKLFF | TGTGCCTGGAGTGTACCGGGACATCCATCAACTAATGAAAAACTGTTTTTT
TRBJ1-5 | - | - | TRBV7-2 | CASSLAKDGQPQHF | TGTGCCAGCAGCTTAGCCAAAGACGGGCAGCCCCAGCATTTT
TRBJ2-7 | - | - | TRBV25-1 | CASSRGQTYEQYF | TGTGCCAGCAGTCGAGGTCAGACCTACGAGCAGTACTTC
TRBJ1-2 | - | - | TRBV4-3 | CASSQLHPGEENGYTF | TGCGCCAGCAGCCAATTACACCCGGGCGAGGAAAATGGCTACACCTTC
TRBJ2-6 | - | - | TRBV5-4 | CASSLQGAGANVLTF | TGTGCCAGCAGCTTGCAGGGTGCTGGGGCCAACGTCCTGACTTTC
TRBJ2-2 | - | few | TRBV27 | CASSFSTRTNTGELFF | TGTGCCAGCAGTTTTTCGACTCGGACGAACACCGGGGAGCTGTTTTTT
TRBJ2-7 | TRBD1 | - | TRBV7-2 | CASSLIRLDRVKGFYEQYF | TGTGCCAGCAGCTTAATTCGGTTGGACAGGGTGAAAGGTTTCTACGAGCAGTACTTC
TRBJ2-7 | - | - | TRBV4-3 | CASSQEGRESYEQYF | TGCGCCAGCAGCCAAGAAGGTCGAGAATCTTACGAGCAGTACTTC
TRBJ1-1 | - | - | TRBV30 | CALDSGGNTEAFF | TGTGCCTTGGATTCCGGAGGTAACACTGAAGCTTTCTTT
TRBJ1-1 | - | - | TRBV15 | CATSRINTEAFF | TGTGCCACCAGCAGGATAAACACTGAAGCTTTCTTT
TRBJ1-1 | TRBD1 | - | TRBV11-3 | CASSLGSGLQGDTEAFF | TGTGCCAGCAGCTTAGGATCCGGACTCCAGGGGGACACTGAAGCTTTCTTT
TRBJ2-5 | TRBD2 | - | TRBV5-1 | CASTVSGGQQETQYF | TGCGCCAGCACCGTTAGCGGGGGGCAACAAGAGACCCAGTACTTC
TRBJ1-2 | - | - | TRBV6-5 | CATYENYGYTF | TGTGCCACCTATGAAAATTATGGCTACACCTTC
TRBJ2-1 | - | - | TRBV27 | CASSLGALNWQFF | TGTGCCAGCAGTTTGGGCGCCTTAAATTGGCAGTTCTTC
TRBJ1-2 | - | few | TRBV7-2 | CASSLLTGNYGYTF | TGTGCCAGCAGCTTATTAACTGGAAACTATGGCTACACCTTC
TRBJ2-7 | - | few | TRBV25-1 | CASSPHTDRGEQYF | TGTGCCAGCAGTCCGCACACGGATAGGGGGGAGCAGTACTTC
TRBJ2-3 | TRBD2 | - | TRBV29-1 | CSGTSGGGDTQYF | TGCAGCGGAACTAGCGGTGGGGGAGATACGCAGTATTTT
TRBJ2-1 | - | - | TRBV20-1 | CSANRESEQFF | TGCAGTGCTAACAGGGAGAGTGAGCAGTTCTTC
TRBJ1-5 | - | - | TRBV6-5 | CASSYSSGVQPQHF | TGTGCCAGCAGTTACTCTTCGGGGGTGCAGCCCCAGCATTTT
TRBJ1-5 | TRBD1 | - | TRBV7-9 | CASSDPGGDQPQHF | TGTGCCAGCAGCGACCCAGGGGGAGATCAGCCCCAGCATTTT
TRBJ2-5 | TRBD1 | - | TRBV29-1 | CSARTGVETQYF | TGCAGCGCCAGGACAGGGGTAGAGACCCAGTACTTC
TRBJ2-7 | - | - | TRBV4-3 | CASSQDGGRGTNSYEQYF | TGCGCCAGCAGCCAAGATGGAGGGAGGGGGACAAACTCCTACGAGCAGTACTTC